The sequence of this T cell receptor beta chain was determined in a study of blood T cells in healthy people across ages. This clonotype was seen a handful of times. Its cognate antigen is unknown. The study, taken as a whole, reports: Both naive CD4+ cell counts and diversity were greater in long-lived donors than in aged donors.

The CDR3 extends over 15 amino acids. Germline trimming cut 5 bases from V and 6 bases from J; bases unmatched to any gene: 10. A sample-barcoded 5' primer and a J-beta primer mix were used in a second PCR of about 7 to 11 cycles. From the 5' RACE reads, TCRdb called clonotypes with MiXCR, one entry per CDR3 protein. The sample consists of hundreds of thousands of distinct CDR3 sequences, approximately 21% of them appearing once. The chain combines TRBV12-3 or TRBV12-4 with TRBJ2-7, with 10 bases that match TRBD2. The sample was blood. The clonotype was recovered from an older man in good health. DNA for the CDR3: TGTGCCAGCAGTCGCACTAGCGGGGCATTGGGCGAGCAGTACTTC. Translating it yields CASSRTSGALGEQYF.